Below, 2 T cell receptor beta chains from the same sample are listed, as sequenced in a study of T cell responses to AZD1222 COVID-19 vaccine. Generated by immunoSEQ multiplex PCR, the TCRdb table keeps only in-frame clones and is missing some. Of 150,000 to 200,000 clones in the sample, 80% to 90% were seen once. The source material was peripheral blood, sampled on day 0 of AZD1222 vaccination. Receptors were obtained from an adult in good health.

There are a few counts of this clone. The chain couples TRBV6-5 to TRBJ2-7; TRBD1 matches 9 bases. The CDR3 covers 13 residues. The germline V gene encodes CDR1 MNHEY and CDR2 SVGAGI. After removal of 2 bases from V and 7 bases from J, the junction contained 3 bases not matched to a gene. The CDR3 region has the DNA TGTGCCAGCAGTTACGGGACAGGGAGGGAGCAGTACTTC. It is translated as CASSYGTGREQYF.

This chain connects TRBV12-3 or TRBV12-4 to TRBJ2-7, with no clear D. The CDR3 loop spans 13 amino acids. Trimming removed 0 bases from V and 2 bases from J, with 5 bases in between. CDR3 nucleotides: TGTGCCAGCAGTTTAGCTGGGGCCTACGAGCAGTACTTC. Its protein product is CASSLAGAYEQYF.